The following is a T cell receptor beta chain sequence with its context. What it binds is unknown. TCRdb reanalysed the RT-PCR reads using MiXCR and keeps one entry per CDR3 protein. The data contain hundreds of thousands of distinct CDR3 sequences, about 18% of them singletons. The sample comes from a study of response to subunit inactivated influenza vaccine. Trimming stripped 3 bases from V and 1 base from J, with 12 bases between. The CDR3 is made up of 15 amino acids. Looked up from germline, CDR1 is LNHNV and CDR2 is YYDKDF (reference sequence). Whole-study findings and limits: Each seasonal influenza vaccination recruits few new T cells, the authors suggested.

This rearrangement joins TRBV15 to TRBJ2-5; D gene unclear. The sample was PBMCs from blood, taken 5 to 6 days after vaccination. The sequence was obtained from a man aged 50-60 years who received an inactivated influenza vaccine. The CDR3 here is CATSRDRAAQETQYF. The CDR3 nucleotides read TGTGCCACCAGCAGGGATCGGGCAGCCCAAGAGACCCAGTACTTC.